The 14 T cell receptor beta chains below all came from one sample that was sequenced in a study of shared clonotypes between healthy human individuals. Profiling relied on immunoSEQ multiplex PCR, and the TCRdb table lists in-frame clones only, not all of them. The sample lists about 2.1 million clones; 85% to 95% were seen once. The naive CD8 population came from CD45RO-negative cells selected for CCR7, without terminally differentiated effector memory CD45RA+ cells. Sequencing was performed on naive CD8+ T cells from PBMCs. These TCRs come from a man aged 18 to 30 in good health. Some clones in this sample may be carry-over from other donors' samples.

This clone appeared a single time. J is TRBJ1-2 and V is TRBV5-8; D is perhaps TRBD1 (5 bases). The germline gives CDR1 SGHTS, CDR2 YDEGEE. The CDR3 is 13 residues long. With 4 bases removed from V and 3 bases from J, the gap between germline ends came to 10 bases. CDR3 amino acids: CASSKGRDYGYTF. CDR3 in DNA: TGTGCCAGCAGCAAGGGGCGCGACTATGGCTACACCTTC. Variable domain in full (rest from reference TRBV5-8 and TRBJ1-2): EAGVTQSPTHLIKTRGQQATLRCSPISGHTSVYWYQQALGLGLQFLLWYDEGEERNRGNFPPRFSGRQFPNYSSELNVNALELEDSALYLCASSKGRDYGYTFGSGTRLTVV.

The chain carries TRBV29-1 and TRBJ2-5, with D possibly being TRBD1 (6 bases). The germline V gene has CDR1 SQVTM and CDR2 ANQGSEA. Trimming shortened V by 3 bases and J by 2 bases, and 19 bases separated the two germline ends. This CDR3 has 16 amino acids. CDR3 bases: TGCAGCGTTGAGCCCCAAAGTTTTACAGGGCAAGAGACCCAGTACTTC. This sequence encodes CSVEPQSFTGQETQYF.

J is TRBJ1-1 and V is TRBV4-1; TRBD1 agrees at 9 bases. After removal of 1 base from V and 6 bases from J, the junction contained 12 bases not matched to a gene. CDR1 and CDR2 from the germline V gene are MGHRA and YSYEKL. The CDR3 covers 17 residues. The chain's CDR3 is CASSQVIRDRAYPEAFF. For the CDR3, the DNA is TGCGCCAGCAGCCAAGTAATCCGGGACAGGGCGTACCCTGAAGCTTTCTTT.

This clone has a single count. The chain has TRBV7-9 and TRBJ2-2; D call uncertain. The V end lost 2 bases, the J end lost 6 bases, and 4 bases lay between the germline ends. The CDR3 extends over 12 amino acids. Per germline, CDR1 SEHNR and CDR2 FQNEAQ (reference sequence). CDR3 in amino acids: CASSLNPGELFF. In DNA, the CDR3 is TGTGCCAGCAGCTTAAATCCCGGGGAGCTGTTTTTT. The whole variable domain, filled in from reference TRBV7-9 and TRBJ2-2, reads DTGVSQNPRHKITKRGQNVTFRCDPISEHNRLYWYRQTLGQGPEFLTYFQNEAQLEKSRLLSDRFSAERPKGSFSTLEIQRTEQGDSAMYLCASSLNPGELFFGEGSRLTVL.

In nucleotides, the CDR3 is TGTGCCAGCAGCCCCTCGGGGGTGACAGATACGCAGTATTTT. Its translation: CASSPSGVTDTQYF. The chain recombines TRBV4-2 with TRBJ2-3, with D perhaps TRBD2 (6 bases). Trimming cost V 4 bases and J 3 bases, with 11 bases left between them. This CDR3 contains 14 residues. Germline CDR1 is LGHNA and CDR2 is YNFKEQ.

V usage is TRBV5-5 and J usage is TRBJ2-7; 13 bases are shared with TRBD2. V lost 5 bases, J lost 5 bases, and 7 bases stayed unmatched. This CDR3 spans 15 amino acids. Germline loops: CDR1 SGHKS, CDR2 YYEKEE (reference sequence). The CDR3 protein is CASRNPGTSGDEQYF. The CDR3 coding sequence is TGTGCCAGCAGGAACCCCGGGACTAGCGGGGACGAGCAGTACTTC. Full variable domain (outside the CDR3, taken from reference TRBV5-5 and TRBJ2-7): DAGVTQSPTHLIKTRGQQVTLRCSPISGHKSVSWYQQVLGQGPQFIFQYYEKEERGRGNFPDRFSARQFPNYSSELNVNALLLGDSALYLCASRNPGTSGDEQYFGPGTRLTVT.

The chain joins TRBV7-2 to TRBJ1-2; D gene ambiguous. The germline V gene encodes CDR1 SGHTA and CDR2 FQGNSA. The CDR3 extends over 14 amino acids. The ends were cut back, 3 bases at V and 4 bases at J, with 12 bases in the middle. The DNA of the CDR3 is TGTGCCAGCAGCTTTGCCGGATCCCTCTATGGCTACACCTTC. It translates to CASSFAGSLYGYTF.

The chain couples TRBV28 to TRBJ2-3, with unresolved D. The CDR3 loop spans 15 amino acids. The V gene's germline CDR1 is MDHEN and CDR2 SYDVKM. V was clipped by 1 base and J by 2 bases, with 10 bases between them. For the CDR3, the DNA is TGTGCCAGCAGTTTATCCCAGCGCTACACAGATACGCAGTATTTT. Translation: CASSLSQRYTDTQYF.

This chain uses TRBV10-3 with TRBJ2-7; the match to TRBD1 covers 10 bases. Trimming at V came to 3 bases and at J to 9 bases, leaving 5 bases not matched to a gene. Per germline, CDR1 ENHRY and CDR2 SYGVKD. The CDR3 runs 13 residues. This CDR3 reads CAISEPTGGAQYF. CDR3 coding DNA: TGTGCCATCAGTGAACCGACAGGGGGCGCGCAGTACTTC.

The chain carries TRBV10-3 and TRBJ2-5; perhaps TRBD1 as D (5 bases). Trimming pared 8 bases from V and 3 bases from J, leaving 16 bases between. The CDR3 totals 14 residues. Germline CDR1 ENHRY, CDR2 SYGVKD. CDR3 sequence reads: CAIGEGADKETQYF. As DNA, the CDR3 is TGTGCCATCGGGGAAGGGGCAGATAAAGAGACCCAGTACTTC.

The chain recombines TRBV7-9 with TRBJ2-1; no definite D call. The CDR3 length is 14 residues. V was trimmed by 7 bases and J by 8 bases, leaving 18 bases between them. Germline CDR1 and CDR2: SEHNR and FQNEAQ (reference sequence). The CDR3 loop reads CASTLDRILDEQFF. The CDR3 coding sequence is TGTGCCAGCACCCTTGACCGGATCCTCGATGAGCAGTTCTTC. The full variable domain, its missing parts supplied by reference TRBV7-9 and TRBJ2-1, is DTGVSQNPRHKITKRGQNVTFRCDPISEHNRLYWYRQTLGQGPEFLTYFQNEAQLEKSRLLSDRFSAERPKGSFSTLEIQRTEQGDSAMYLCASTLDRILDEQFFGPGTRLTVL.

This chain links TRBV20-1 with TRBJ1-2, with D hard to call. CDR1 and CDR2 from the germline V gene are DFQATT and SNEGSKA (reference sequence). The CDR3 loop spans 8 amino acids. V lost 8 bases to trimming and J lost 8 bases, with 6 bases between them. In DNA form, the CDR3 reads TGCAGTCCTGAGGGCTACACCTTC. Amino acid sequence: CSPEGYTF.

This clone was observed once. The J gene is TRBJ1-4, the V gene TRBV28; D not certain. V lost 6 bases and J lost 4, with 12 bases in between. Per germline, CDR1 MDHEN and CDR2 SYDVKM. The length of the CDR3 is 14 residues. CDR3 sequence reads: CASSPTNVNEKLFF. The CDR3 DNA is TGTGCCAGCAGCCCCACTAACGTTAATGAAAAACTGTTTTTT.

The chain's CDR3 is CASSLEWTGYFYGYTF. The CDR3 DNA is TGCGCCAGCAGCTTGGAGTGGACAGGGTATTTCTATGGCTACACCTTC. The rearrangement joins TRBV5-1 to TRBJ1-2; 8 bases line up with TRBD1. Germline V gene lookup returns CDR1 SGHRS and CDR2 YFSETQ. The CDR3 is 16 residues long. Trimming took 0 bases from V and 4 from J; bases not matched to a gene: 8.